This TCR beta chain was profiled in a study of T cell repertoires in cytomegalovirus infection. For the study at large: Researchers turned to recently identified HLA-C-restricted CMV epitopes as well as well-studied HLA-B-restricted ones. Public TCR beta signatures marked donors with CMV infection and the matching HLA.

This clonotype was seen a few times. Its matching antigen is unknown. MiXCR, run by TCRdb on the reads, gives a single entry per CDR3 protein. The table lists a few hundred thousand distinct CDR3 sequences, 40% of them singletons. The junction had 11 bases not matched to a gene; V was cut back by 5 bases and J by 5 bases. The CDR3 length is 16 residues. In germline, CDR1 is SGHVS, CDR2 FQNEAQ. The genes are TRBV7-8 and TRBJ2-5, with 10 bases lining up with TRBD2. The sample consisted of cultured PBMCs, taken from culture after CMV antigen stimulation. The sequence derives from a human donor in good health (CMV status not recorded). Some clones in this sample may be carry-over from other donors' samples. Here the CDR3 DNA reads TGTGCCAGCAGCCGTGATCTAGCGGGAGCGGGTGAGACCCAGTACTTC. Amino acids: CASSRDLAGAGETQYF.